This T cell receptor beta chain is drawn from a study of blood T cell repertoires in COVID-19. Background on the study: Collection of acute and convalescent COVID-19 samples took place in the United States, Italy and Spain. T cells, B-cell-depleted T cells, or PBMCs supplied cDNA or gDNA.

As originally analysed: From reference gene primer amplification, estimates of nucleated cell counts were derived. Measured with immunoSEQ multiplex PCR; TCRdb has only the in-frame clones, and not every one. D and trimming come from the DNA, and the V and J calls and clone size come from that table. The table includes 150,000 or so clones, over 75% detected once. The TCR was taken from a man aged 60 to 75 with active or convalescent COVID-19. Sequenced: peripheral blood.

CDR3 sequence: CATSRVLLDYEQYF. In DNA, the CDR3 is TGTGCCACCAGCAGAGTTTTGTTAGACTACGAGCAGTACTTC. This chain connects TRBV15 to TRBJ2-7, with no clear D. This CDR3 region has 14 residues. CDR1 and CDR2 (germline): LNHNV, YYDKDF (reference sequence). The V and J ends lost 1 base and 3 bases respectively, with 10 bases between them.